The rows below give T cell receptor beta chains drawn from one sample of a study of Ad26.COV2.S vaccination and SARS-CoV-2 variants. Data came from immunoSEQ multiplex PCR; TCRdb stores just in-frame clones and leaves some out. This table has about 400,000 clones, 75% to 90% appearing once. The sequencing used peripheral blood, collected in a trial of Ad26.COV2.S vaccine versus placebo. The origin of the receptors is a person aged 18-60 years who received the Ad26.COV2.S COVID-19 vaccine or a placebo. CDR3s leave out the opening cysteine and the closing phenylalanine or tryptophan.

J,V,CDR3
TRBJ2-1,TRBV5-1,ASSPGLAGVLEYNEQF
TRBJ2-2,TRBV5-8,ASSLARRTEHTGELF
TRBJ1-2,TRBV6-5,ASSLNRGLRYGYT
TRBJ2-3,TRBV20-1,SVRGDRAIT
TRBJ2-7,TRBV6-5,ASSYSRATYEQY
TRBJ2-2,TRBV5-1,ASSVPTGSGELF
TRBJ2-7,TRBV6-5,ASRSRGYEQY
TRBJ2-1,TRBV11-3,ASRPGLEGYNEQF
TRBJ2-7,TRBV9,ASSGGPFGQGAYEQY
TRBJ2-2,TRBV3-1/TRBV3-2,ASRPWEDPGDTGELF
TRBJ1-6,TRBV2,ASRQGVGGNSPLH
TRBJ2-3,TRBV9,ASSVVGGTKTMPQY
TRBJ1-4,TRBV4-2,ASSQDGRDGEKLF
TRBJ1-2,TRBV28,ASSPTGGGRYGYT
TRBJ2-6,TRBV19,ASKPFGANVLT
TRBJ2-1,TRBV11-2,ASSIAGGNEQF
TRBJ2-7,TRBV4-2,ASSQEGSGGYEQY
TRBJ2-7,TRBV9,ASSRGDSSYEQY
TRBJ2-2,TRBV9,ASSPRPRVGSGELF
TRBJ1-2,TRBV18,ASSPAVVTRGDGYT
TRBJ1-1,TRBV12-3/TRBV12-4,ASSFGGATEAF
TRBJ2-7,TRBV28,ASSFAMEGVGRYEQY
TRBJ1-1,TRBV11-2,ASSLEPPGETEAF
TRBJ1-2,TRBV9,ASSVGGGSRYGYT
TRBJ2-5,TRBV5-1,ASSLVGLAGQETQY
TRBJ2-3,TRBV7-6,ASSSTDTQY
TRBJ2-7,TRBV7-9,ASSPSAEVYEQY
TRBJ1-5,TRBV19,ASSMGLSNQPQH
TRBJ1-5,TRBV7-2,ASSQGQGGQPQH
TRBJ2-1,TRBV7-2,ASSLGGSVYNEQF
TRBJ2-7,TRBV5-5,ASSLRVPYEQY
TRBJ2-1,TRBV5-6,ASSFSGNYNEQF
TRBJ1-2,TRBV2,ASSEGAGNYGYT
TRBJ2-5,TRBV5-8,ASSLKGGGRTQY
TRBJ2-3,TRBV2,ASSISDRARTAQY
TRBJ2-7,TRBV5-1,ASSSLGDNEQY
TRBJ1-1,TRBV6-5,ASIALGVGTEAF
TRBJ1-2,TRBV11-2,ASSLNSANYGYT
TRBJ1-4,TRBV5-1,ASSPGTGGAGEKLF
TRBJ1-3,TRBV3-1/TRBV3-2,ASSQGTDRGNTIY
TRBJ2-1,TRBV19,ASSPITGQGNRGGQF
TRBJ2-5,TRBV30,AWSVGAAEPQETQY
TRBJ2-3,TRBV9,ASSVEADTITDTQY
TRBJ1-2,TRBV9,ASSVGWGRLDGYT
TRBJ2-1,TRBV2,ASKISGTLSNEQF
TRBJ2-1,TRBV9,ASSGTGAIGYNEQF
TRBJ2-5,TRBV29-1,SVEGLAGGPSGGTQY
TRBJ1-2,TRBV29-1,SVWDRGGYGYT
TRBJ1-5,TRBV27,ASSLWGAQPQH
TRBJ1-3,TRBV3-1/TRBV3-2,ASSQGSRNTIY
TRBJ2-7,TRBV7-9,ASSRPSSYEQY
TRBJ2-5,TRBV5-4,ASSVADQETQY
TRBJ2-5,TRBV5-4,ASSLVGRSQETQY
TRBJ2-7,TRBV5-6,ASRRDTLSYEQY
TRBJ1-1,TRBV30,AWRTEFGAF
TRBJ2-1,TRBV11-2,ASSLGVAEYNEQF
TRBJ2-7,TRBV28,ASSRQGTDEQY
TRBJ2-5,TRBV5-5,ASSLAGEGTQY